This T cell receptor (beta chain) originates from a study of T cell responses to AZD1222 COVID-19 vaccine (dated by TCRdb to the early 2020s). Background on the whole study: AZD1222 recipients whose second dose came at about 4 weeks and those whose second dose came at about 12 weeks were combined into one group, since spike-specific TCR depth and breadth did not differ between the two schedules. A total of 230 to 250 trial participants underwent TCR sequencing, of whom 207 received two doses of AZD1222 and some 26 received two doses of the MenACWY control vaccine. Trial participants were enrolled by age into subgroups of 18-55, 56-69 and 70-plus years, and roughly 160, 29 and 62 TCR-sequenced participants, respectively, were included in these subgroups.

What the authors observed across the whole study: Epitopes outside the regions mutated in the B.1.351 and B.1.1.7 variants were reportedly recognized by nearly half of the unique spike-specific TCRs. The whole spike protein was spanned by vaccine-associated CD4 TCRs, and dominant responses were seen in regions 160-218 and 743-854. In the small 56-69-year group, the increase in depth fell short of significance, most likely because of low power. Spike-specific TCR breadth and depth rose significantly after two AZD1222 doses compared with day 0 and with MenACWY recipients. Because no day 14 peak-response samples were available, the repertoires could be characterized only after the peak T cell response. Conclusions about previously exposed vaccinees are limited, since just five to seven AZD1222 recipients were seropositive for SARS-CoV-2 at baseline. Most participants were white British and females outnumbered males, and the authors suggested that clonal diversity may have been underestimated.

The time point label corresponds to: baseline before first vaccination. Vaccinee samples were obtained from the UK trials COV001 and COV002, which included a single-blind randomized controlled phase 2/3 trial of AZD1222 (ChAdOx1 nCoV-19) in healthy adults. For TCRbeta chain sequencing, PBMC samples were collected from trial participants at day 0 and at day 28 after the second dose. The CDR3 regions of human TCRbeta chains were analyzed by immunosequencing. The paper's data handling went like this. TCRs in the repertoires were matched against a reference library of SARS-CoV-2-specific TCRs that had been generated with the MIRA antigen-specificity platform. Breadth was defined as the fraction of unique TCRs that were SARS-CoV-2-associated. Depth was defined as the fraction of total T cells that were SARS-CoV-2-associated. Using the MIRA data, each spike-specific TCR was assigned both to the spike region to which the TCR was reactive and to a CD4 or CD8 class. Log10-transformed breadth and depth values were compared by one-way ANOVA with Sidak's multiple comparisons tests. What TCRdb holds here is the immuneACCESS table cut down to in-frame rearrangements. Part of the clones is not present; checked against another copy, under half of the missing clones reflect an unresolved V gene, and the others are unexplained. The V and J calls and clone size were taken over from that table, and D and trimming were inferred from the DNA. Recorded for this sample are around 180,000 clones; 85% to 95% of them occurred a single time. Roughly a tenth of the sample comes from the top ten.

As regards this clone: It has no known antigen specificity. Per-nucleotide qualities are absent, and no much larger clonotype sits a single base away.

According to the germline V gene (reference sequence), CDR1 reads SGHNT and CDR2 reads YYREEE. Trimming takes 0 bases from V and 6 bases from J, and the germline ends sit 18 bases apart. The CDR3 contains 17 residues, cysteine and phenylalanine counted. The only DNA kept is the CDR3, 51 bases in frame from the first base. The source of this sequence is an adult in good health. This chain is built from TRBV5-4 and TRBJ2-2; the D gene is perhaps TRBD2, on 5 matching bases. Sequenced here: peripheral blood, sampled on day 0 of AZD1222 vaccination. The CDR3 corresponds to CASSLVSSRVRAGELFF. The DNA is TGTGCCAGCAGCTTGGTGTCTAGCAGAGTCCGGGCCGGGGAGCTGTTTTTT.